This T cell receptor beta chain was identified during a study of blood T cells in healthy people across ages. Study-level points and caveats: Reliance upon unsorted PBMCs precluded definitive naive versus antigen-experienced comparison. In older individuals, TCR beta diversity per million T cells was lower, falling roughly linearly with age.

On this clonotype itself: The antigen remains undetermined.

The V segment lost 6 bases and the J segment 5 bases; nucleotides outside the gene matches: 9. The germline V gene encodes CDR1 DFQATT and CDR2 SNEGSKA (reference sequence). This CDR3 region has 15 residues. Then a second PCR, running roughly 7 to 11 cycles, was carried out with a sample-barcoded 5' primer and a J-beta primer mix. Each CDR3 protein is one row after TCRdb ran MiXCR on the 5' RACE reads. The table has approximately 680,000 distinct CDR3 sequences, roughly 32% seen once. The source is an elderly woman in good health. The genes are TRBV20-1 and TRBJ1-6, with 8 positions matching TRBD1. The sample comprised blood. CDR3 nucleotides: TGCAGTGCCGTACCCCCGACAGGGGATAATTCACCCCTCCACTTT. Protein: CSAVPPTGDNSPLHF.